The rows below give T cell receptor beta chains drawn from one sample of a study of radiotherapy plus CTLA-4 blockade in lung cancer. Method: immunoSEQ multiplex PCR; TCRdb's copy keeps in-frame clones and lacks some. Here the sample spans 90,000 to 95,000 clones, roughly four fifths being singletons. The specimen comprised peripheral blood, sampled from a patient treated with radiotherapy plus ipilimumab. These receptors were obtained from a human donor with non-small cell lung cancer who had stable disease on radiotherapy plus ipilimumab. Both conserved end residues are part of each CDR3. Each record gives: clone size, V gene, D gene, J gene, CDR3 protein, CDR3 DNA. A D gene is named only where the DNA matches it firmly. For some rows the clone size is stated as once, few or many, or as a class when expanded; others skip it.

size: NA
V: TRBV7-9
D: TRBD1
J: TRBJ1-2
CDR3: CASSKPGQGNYGYTF
DNA: TGTGCCAGCAGCAAACCGGGACAGGGGAACTATGGCTACACCTTC

size: few
V: TRBV7-9
D: TRBD1
J: TRBJ1-1
CDR3: CASSPRGQMNTEAFF
DNA: TGTGCCAGCAGCCCCCGGGGACAGATGAACACTGAAGCTTTCTTT

size: NA
V: TRBV18
D: NA
J: TRBJ2-7
CDR3: CASSPIETGIEQYF
DNA: TGTGCCAGCTCACCAATTGAAACAGGGATCGAGCAGTACTTC

size: NA
V: TRBV10-2
D: NA
J: TRBJ1-3
CDR3: CASSQGGPGVGNTIYF
DNA: TGCGCCAGCAGTCAGGGTGGCCCTGGTGTTGGAAACACCATATATTTT

size: NA
V: TRBV28
D: NA
J: TRBJ2-2
CDR3: CASLGGLYTGELFF
DNA: TGTGCCAGCCTTGGGGGGTTATACACCGGGGAGCTGTTTTTT

size: NA
V: TRBV12-2
D: NA
J: TRBJ1-1
CDR3: CASRFLRDTQTENTEAFF
DNA: TGTGCAAGTCGCTTCCTCCGGGACACTCAAACCGAGAACACTGAAGCTTTCTTT

size: NA
V: TRBV4-2
D: TRBD2
J: TRBJ2-5
CDR3: CASSRGGEPETQYF
DNA: TGTGCCAGCAGCCGGGGGGGGGAACCGGAGACCCAGTACTTC

size: NA
V: TRBV6-1
D: NA
J: TRBJ1-1
CDR3: CASSVIRQNTEAFF
DNA: TGTGCCAGCAGTGTGATTCGGCAGAACACTGAAGCTTTCTTT

size: NA
V: TRBV19
D: TRBD1
J: TRBJ2-2
CDR3: CASKVPGGNTGELFF
DNA: TGTGCCAGTAAGGTCCCAGGGGGCAACACCGGGGAGCTGTTTTTT

size: NA
V: TRBV28
D: TRBD1
J: TRBJ2-4
CDR3: CASSPMIGGVAKNIQYF
DNA: TGTGCCAGCAGCCCTATGATAGGGGGCGTAGCCAAAAACATTCAGTACTTC

size: NA
V: TRBV27
D: NA
J: TRBJ1-1
CDR3: CASSTQALMNTEAFF
DNA: TGTGCCAGCAGTACGCAGGCCCTAATGAACACTGAAGCTTTCTTT

size: NA
V: TRBV6-5
D: TRBD1
J: TRBJ1-1
CDR3: CASRRTGFTEAFF
DNA: TGTGCCAGCAGACGGACAGGCTTCACTGAAGCTTTCTTT

size: NA
V: TRBV5-1
D: NA
J: TRBJ2-1
CDR3: CASSPWTVLNEQFF
DNA: TGCGCCAGCAGCCCCTGGACAGTCCTCAATGAGCAGTTCTTC

size: NA
V: TRBV30
D: NA
J: TRBJ2-5
CDR3: CAWSWLAAETQYF
DNA: TGTGCCTGGAGTTGGCTAGCAGCGGAGACCCAGTACTTC

size: NA
V: TRBV10-3
D: NA
J: TRBJ1-6
CDR3: CAITSGGVNSPLHF
DNA: TGTGCCATCACCAGCGGTGGGGTAAATTCACCCCTCCACTTT

size: NA
V: TRBV7-2
D: TRBD1
J: TRBJ1-2
CDR3: CASSLAQGARDYGYTF
DNA: TGTGCCAGCAGCTTAGCTCAGGGGGCGCGGGACTATGGCTACACCTTC

size: few
V: TRBV11-2
D: NA
J: TRBJ2-7
CDR3: CASSLSSRQYF
DNA: TGTGCCAGCAGCTTAAGCTCACGGCAGTACTTC

size: NA
V: TRBV29-1
D: TRBD1
J: TRBJ2-7
CDR3: CSVATGLDYEQYF
DNA: TGCAGCGTAGCGACAGGGTTGGACTACGAGCAGTACTTC

size: NA
V: TRBV11-1
D: NA
J: TRBJ1-2
CDR3: CASSYSAGTGFYGYTF
DNA: TGTGCCAGCAGCTACAGTGCCGGGACGGGGTTCTATGGCTACACCTTC

size: once
V: TRBV19
D: TRBD2
J: TRBJ2-1
CDR3: CASSMRPSGSYNEQFF
DNA: TGTGCCAGTAGTATGCGGCCTAGCGGTTCCTACAATGAGCAGTTCTTC

size: NA
V: TRBV11-2
D: NA
J: TRBJ2-2
CDR3: CASSQEGRPTGELFF
DNA: TGTGCCAGCAGCCAAGAGGGACGGCCCACCGGGGAGCTGTTTTTT

size: NA
V: TRBV25-1
D: NA
J: TRBJ2-1
CDR3: CASSDAGLTYNEQFF
DNA: TGTGCCAGCAGTGATGCAGGGCTCACCTACAATGAGCAGTTCTTC

size: NA
V: TRBV7-3
D: TRBD1
J: TRBJ2-5
CDR3: CASSPTTGGRETQYF
DNA: TGTGCCAGCAGCCCGACGACAGGGGGCCGGGAGACCCAGTACTTC

size: NA
V: TRBV7-9
D: NA
J: TRBJ1-5
CDR3: CASSLDMSQPQHF
DNA: TGTGCCAGCAGCTTAGATATGTCCCAACCCCAGCATTTT

size: NA
V: TRBV5-1
D: TRBD2
J: TRBJ2-1
CDR3: CASSLGLAGGLDEQFF
DNA: TGCGCCAGCAGCTTGGGACTAGCGGGAGGGCTCGATGAGCAGTTCTTC

size: once
V: TRBV28
D: TRBD1
J: TRBJ1-5
CDR3: CASSPTGSRNQPQHF
DNA: TGTGCCAGCAGTCCGACAGGGTCCCGCAATCAGCCCCAGCATTTT

size: NA
V: TRBV9
D: TRBD2
J: TRBJ2-5
CDR3: CASSAGGDLRETQYF
DNA: TGTGCCAGCAGCGCGGGGGGGGACCTGAGGGAGACCCAGTACTTC

size: NA
V: TRBV18
D: NA
J: TRBJ1-2
CDR3: CASSPSDSNYGYTF
DNA: TGTGCCAGCTCACCGTCGGACAGTAACTATGGCTACACCTTC

size: NA
V: TRBV5-5
D: NA
J: TRBJ1-1
CDR3: CASSIPRVNTEAFF
DNA: TGTGCCAGCAGCATCCCTCGCGTGAACACTGAAGCTTTCTTT

size: NA
V: TRBV29-1
D: TRBD1
J: TRBJ1-2
CDR3: CSVVGGEDGYTF
DNA: TGCAGCGTTGTAGGGGGCGAGGATGGCTACACCTTC

size: NA
V: TRBV7-9
D: NA
J: TRBJ1-2
CDR3: CATGTGPEDTF
DNA: TGTGCCACTGGGACGGGGCCTGAAGACACCTTC

size: NA
V: TRBV28
D: NA
J: TRBJ1-6
CDR3: CASSSRGGVSPLHF
DNA: TGTGCCAGCAGCTCGAGGGGGGGGGTTTCACCCCTCCACTTT

size: NA
V: TRBV27
D: NA
J: TRBJ1-1
CDR3: CASSEGTQNTEAFF
DNA: TGTGCCAGCAGTGAAGGAACGCAAAACACTGAAGCTTTCTTT

size: NA
V: TRBV5-4
D: TRBD1
J: TRBJ2-1
CDR3: CASMGQGANEQFF
DNA: TGTGCCAGCATGGGACAGGGGGCGAATGAGCAGTTCTTC

size: NA
V: TRBV5-1
D: NA
J: TRBJ2-7
CDR3: CASSLDPQNYEQYF
DNA: TGCGCCAGCAGCTTGGATCCTCAGAACTACGAGCAGTACTTC

size: NA
V: TRBV28
D: TRBD1
J: TRBJ2-2
CDR3: CASSPDRGPNTGELFF
DNA: TGTGCCAGCAGCCCTGACAGGGGACCGAACACCGGGGAGCTGTTTTTT

size: NA
V: TRBV27
D: TRBD1
J: TRBJ2-7
CDR3: CASSLSPGGTYEQYF
DNA: TGTGCCAGCAGTTTATCCCCAGGGGGAACCTACGAGCAGTACTTC

size: NA
V: TRBV11-3
D: NA
J: TRBJ2-3
CDR3: CASSLGTDTQYF
DNA: TGTGCCAGCAGCTTAGGCACAGATACGCAGTATTTT

size: NA
V: TRBV14
D: NA
J: TRBJ2-1
CDR3: CASSQDLVGYEQFF
DNA: TGTGCCAGCAGCCAAGATTTAGTGGGGTATGAGCAGTTCTTC

size: NA
V: TRBV10-1
D: TRBD2
J: TRBJ2-2
CDR3: CASSESIAGVWTGELFF
DNA: TGCGCCAGCAGTGAGTCGATAGCGGGAGTATGGACCGGGGAGCTGTTTTTT

size: NA
V: TRBV4-2
D: TRBD1
J: TRBJ2-3
CDR3: CASSQATGGEDTQYF
DNA: TGTGCCAGCAGCCAAGCAACAGGGGGTGAAGATACGCAGTATTTT

size: NA
V: TRBV7-9
D: NA
J: TRBJ2-1
CDR3: CASSPLAPGGYNEQFF
DNA: TGTGCCAGCAGCCCCCTAGCCCCCGGGGGCTACAATGAGCAGTTCTTC

size: NA
V: TRBV7-9
D: NA
J: TRBJ2-5
CDR3: CASSRGSLETQYF
DNA: TGTGCCAGCAGTCGAGGGAGTCTGGAGACCCAGTACTTC

size: NA
V: TRBV18
D: NA
J: TRBJ2-5
CDR3: CASSPEETQYF
DNA: TGTGCCAGCTCACCAGAAGAGACCCAGTACTTC

size: NA
V: TRBV20-1
D: NA
J: TRBJ1-4
CDR3: CSAISDEKLFF
DNA: TGCAGTGCTATTTCAGATGAAAAACTGTTTTTT

size: NA
V: TRBV5-1
D: TRBD2
J: TRBJ2-7
CDR3: CANQGRGVQYEQYF
DNA: TGCGCCAACCAGGGACGGGGGGTTCAGTACGAGCAGTACTTC

size: NA
V: TRBV5-4
D: TRBD1
J: TRBJ2-3
CDR3: CASSRRDRGTDTQYF
DNA: TGTGCCAGCAGCCGTCGGGACAGGGGCACAGATACGCAGTATTTT

size: NA
V: TRBV6-1
D: TRBD1
J: TRBJ2-7
CDR3: CASSENRGSYEQYF
DNA: TGTGCCAGCAGTGAGAACAGGGGCTCGTACGAGCAGTACTTC

size: NA
V: TRBV11-2
D: NA
J: TRBJ2-2
CDR3: CASSVRINTGELFF
DNA: TGTGCCAGCAGCGTACGGATTAACACCGGGGAGCTGTTTTTT

size: NA
V: TRBV7-9
D: TRBD2
J: TRBJ2-7
CDR3: CASSSRTLAGAYEQYF
DNA: TGTGCCAGCAGCTCCAGGACACTAGCGGGGGCCTACGAGCAGTACTTC

size: NA
V: TRBV2
D: NA
J: TRBJ2-3
CDR3: CASSDSSRTDTQYF
DNA: TGTGCCAGCAGTGATTCCAGCCGCACAGATACGCAGTATTTT

size: few
V: TRBV18
D: NA
J: TRBJ2-3
CDR3: CASSPPSGGSTDTQYF
DNA: TGTGCCAGCTCACCACCTTCCGGGGGTAGCACAGATACGCAGTATTTT

size: NA
V: TRBV5-1
D: NA
J: TRBJ2-7
CDR3: CASSLAGQARQYF
DNA: TGCGCCAGCAGCTTGGCCGGGCAGGCCCGTCAGTACTTC

size: NA
V: TRBV19
D: TRBD2
J: TRBJ2-3
CDR3: CASSRLAGGPADTQYF
DNA: TGTGCCAGTAGCAGACTAGCGGGAGGGCCCGCAGATACGCAGTATTTT

size: NA
V: TRBV7-2
D: NA
J: TRBJ1-2
CDR3: CASSSGGLTHYTF
DNA: TGTGCCAGCAGCAGTGGGGGCCTTACCCACTACACCTTC